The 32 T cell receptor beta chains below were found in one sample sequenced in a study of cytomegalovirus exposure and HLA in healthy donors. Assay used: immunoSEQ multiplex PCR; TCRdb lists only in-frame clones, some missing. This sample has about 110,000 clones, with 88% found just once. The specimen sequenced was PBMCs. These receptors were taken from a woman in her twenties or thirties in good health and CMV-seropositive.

The CDR3 loop reads CAWSLAGSGNTIYF. For the CDR3, the DNA is TGTGCCTGGAGTTTGGCAGGATCTGGAAACACCATATATTTT. The genes are TRBV30 and TRBJ1-3; D is unclear. Germline loops: CDR1 GTSNPN, CDR2 SVGIG (reference sequence). CDR3 length: 14 amino acids. V shed 2 bases and J shed 1 base, with 9 bases lying between them. The whole variable domain, filled in from reference TRBV30 and TRBJ1-3, reads SQTIHQWPATLVQPVGSPLSLECTVEGTSNPNLYWYRQAAGRGLQLLFYSVGIGQISSEVPQNLSASRPQDRQFILSSKKLLLSDSGFYLCAWSLAGSGNTIYFGEGSWLTVV.

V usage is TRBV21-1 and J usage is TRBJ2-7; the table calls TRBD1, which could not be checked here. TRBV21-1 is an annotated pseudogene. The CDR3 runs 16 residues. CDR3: CASSKVRQGVPYEQYF. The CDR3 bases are TGTGCCAGCAGCAAAGTACGGCAGGGGGTCCCCTACGAGCAGTACTTC.

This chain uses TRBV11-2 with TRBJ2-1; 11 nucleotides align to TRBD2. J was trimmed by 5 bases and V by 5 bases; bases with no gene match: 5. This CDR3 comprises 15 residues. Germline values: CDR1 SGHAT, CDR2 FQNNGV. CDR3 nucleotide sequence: TGTGCCAGCAGCCAGAGTAGCGGGAGGGACAATGAGCAGTTCTTC. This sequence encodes CASSQSSGRDNEQFF.

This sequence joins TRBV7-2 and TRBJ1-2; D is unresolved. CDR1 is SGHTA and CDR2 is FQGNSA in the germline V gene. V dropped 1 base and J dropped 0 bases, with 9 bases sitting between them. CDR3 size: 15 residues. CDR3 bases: TGTGCCAGCAGCTTAGGTGGAAGCGCTAACTATGGCTACACCTTC. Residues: CASSLGGSANYGYTF.

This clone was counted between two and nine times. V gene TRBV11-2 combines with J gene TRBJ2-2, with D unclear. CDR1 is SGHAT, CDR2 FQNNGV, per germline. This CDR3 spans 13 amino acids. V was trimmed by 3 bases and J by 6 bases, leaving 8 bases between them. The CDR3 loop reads CASSFIEAGELFF. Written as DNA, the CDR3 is TGTGCCAGCAGCTTCATTGAGGCCGGGGAGCTGTTTTTT.

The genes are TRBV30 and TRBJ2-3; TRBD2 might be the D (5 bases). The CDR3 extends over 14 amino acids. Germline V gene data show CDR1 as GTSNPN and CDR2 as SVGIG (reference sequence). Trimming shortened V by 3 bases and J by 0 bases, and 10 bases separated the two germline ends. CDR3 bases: TGTGCCTGGAGCAAACTAGTTAGCACAGATACGCAGTATTTT. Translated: CAWSKLVSTDTQYF.

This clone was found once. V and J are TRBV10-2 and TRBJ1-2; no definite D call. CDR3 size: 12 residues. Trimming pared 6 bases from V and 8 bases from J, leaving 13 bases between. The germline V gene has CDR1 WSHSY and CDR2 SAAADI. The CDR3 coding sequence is TGCGCCAGCAGGGTCGGATCGGGGGGCTACACCTTC. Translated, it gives CASRVGSGGYTF.

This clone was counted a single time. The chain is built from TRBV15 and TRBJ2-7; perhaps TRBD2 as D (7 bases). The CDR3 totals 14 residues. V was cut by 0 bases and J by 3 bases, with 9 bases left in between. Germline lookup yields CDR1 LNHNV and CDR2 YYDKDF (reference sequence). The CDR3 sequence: CATSRDRGGYEQYF. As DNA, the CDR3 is TGTGCCACCAGCAGAGATAGGGGGGGCTACGAGCAGTACTTC.

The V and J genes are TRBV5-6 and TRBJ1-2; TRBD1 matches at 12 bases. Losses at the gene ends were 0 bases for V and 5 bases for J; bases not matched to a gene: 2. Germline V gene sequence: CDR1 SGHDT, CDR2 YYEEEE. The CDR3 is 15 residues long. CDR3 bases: TGTGCCAGCAGCTTGGGGGACAGGGGGCGGTATGGCTACACCTTC. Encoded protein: CASSLGDRGRYGYTF.

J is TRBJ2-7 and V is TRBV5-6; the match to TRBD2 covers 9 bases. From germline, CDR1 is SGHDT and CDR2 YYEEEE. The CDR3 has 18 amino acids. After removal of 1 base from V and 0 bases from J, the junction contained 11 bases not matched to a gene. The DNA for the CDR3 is TGTGCCAGCAGCTTGTGGGGACCGGGACTAGCAAACTCCTACGAGCAGTACTTC. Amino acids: CASSLWGPGLANSYEQYF.

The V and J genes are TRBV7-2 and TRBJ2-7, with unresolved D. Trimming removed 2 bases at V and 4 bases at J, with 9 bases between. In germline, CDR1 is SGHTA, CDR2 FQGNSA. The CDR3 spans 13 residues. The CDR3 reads CASSLRHPYEQYF. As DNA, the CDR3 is TGTGCCAGCAGCTTAAGACATCCGTACGAGCAGTACTTC.

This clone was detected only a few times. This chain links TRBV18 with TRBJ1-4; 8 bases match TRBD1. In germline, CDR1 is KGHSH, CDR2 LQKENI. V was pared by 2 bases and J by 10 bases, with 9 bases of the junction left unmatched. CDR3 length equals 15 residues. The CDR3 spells CASSPKDRAHGKLFF. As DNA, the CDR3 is TGTGCCAGCTCACCAAAGGACAGGGCTCATGGAAAACTGTTTTTT.

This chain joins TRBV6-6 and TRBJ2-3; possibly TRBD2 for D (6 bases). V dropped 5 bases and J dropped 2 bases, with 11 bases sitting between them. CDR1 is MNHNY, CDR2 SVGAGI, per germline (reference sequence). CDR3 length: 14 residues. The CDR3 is CASSPERVTDTQYF. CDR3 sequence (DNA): TGTGCCAGCAGTCCAGAGCGGGTCACAGATACGCAGTATTTT.

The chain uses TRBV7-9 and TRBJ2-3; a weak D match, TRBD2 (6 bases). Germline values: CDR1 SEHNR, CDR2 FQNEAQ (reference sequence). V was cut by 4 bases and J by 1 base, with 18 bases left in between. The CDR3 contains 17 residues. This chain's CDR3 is CASSSPFPSAGTDTQYF. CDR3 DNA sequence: TGTGCCAGCAGCTCCCCGTTTCCTAGCGCGGGCACAGATACGCAGTATTTT.

CDR3 in DNA: TGTGCCAGCAGTTTATTCAGGGAGGGTGGCTACACCTTC. It is translated as CASSLFREGGYTF. The gene calls are TRBV27 and TRBJ1-2; weak D call: TRBD1 (5 bases). Deletions cut 1 base from V and 7 bases from J, with 10 bases between. Germline CDR1 and CDR2: MNHEY and SMNVEV (reference sequence). There are 13 residues in the CDR3.

Here the CDR3 reads CASSAITGSTEAFF. The CDR3 bases are TGTGCCAGCAGTGCGATCACAGGGAGCACTGAAGCTTTCTTT. V usage is TRBV2 and J usage is TRBJ1-1, with D maybe TRBD1 (6 bases). Trimming took off 4 bases at V and 4 bases at J, with 13 bases between the two ends. This CDR3 contains 14 residues. Germline assignment: CDR1 SNHLY and CDR2 FYNNEI.

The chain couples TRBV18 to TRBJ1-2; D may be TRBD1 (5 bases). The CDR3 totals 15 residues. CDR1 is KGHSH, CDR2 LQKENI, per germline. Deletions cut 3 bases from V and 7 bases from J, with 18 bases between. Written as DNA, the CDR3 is TGTGCCAGCTCACCGGCGTTGGGGGGAATTTCTGGCTACACCTTC. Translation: CASSPALGGISGYTF.

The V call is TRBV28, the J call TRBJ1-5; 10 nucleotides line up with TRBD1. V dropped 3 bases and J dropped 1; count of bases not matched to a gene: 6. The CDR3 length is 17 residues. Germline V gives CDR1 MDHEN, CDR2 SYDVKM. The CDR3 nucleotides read TGTGCCAGCAGTTTTCCGACAGGGGGCTACAGCAATCAGCCCCAGCATTTT. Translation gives CASSFPTGGYSNQPQHF.

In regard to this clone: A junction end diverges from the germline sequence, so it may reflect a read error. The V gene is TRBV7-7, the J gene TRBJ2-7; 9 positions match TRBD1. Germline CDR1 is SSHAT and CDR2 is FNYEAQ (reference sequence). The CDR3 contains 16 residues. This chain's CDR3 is CASSSHRDRELYEQYF. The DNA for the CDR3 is TGTGCTAGCAGCTCCCACCGGGACAGGGAGTTATACGAGCAGTACTTC.

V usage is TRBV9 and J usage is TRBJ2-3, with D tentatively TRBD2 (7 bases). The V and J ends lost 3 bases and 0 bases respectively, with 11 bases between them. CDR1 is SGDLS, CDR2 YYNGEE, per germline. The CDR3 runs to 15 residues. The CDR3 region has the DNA TGTGCCAGCAGCGACAGCGGGACAAGCACAGATACGCAGTATTTT. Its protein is CASSDSGTSTDTQYF.

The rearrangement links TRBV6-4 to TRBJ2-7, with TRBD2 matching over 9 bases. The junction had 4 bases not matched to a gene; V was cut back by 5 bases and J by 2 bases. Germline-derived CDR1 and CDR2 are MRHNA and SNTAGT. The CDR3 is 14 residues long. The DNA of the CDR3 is TGTGCCAGCAGTATAGTAGCGGGGGCCTACGAGCAGTACTTC. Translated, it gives CASSIVAGAYEQYF.

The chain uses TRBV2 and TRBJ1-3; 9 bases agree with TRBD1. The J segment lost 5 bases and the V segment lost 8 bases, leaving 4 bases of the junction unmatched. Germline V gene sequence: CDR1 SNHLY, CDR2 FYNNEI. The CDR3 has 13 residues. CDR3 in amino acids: CASGGTGRNTIYF. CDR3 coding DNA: TGTGCCAGCGGGGGGACAGGGAGAAACACCATATATTTT.

The CDR3 spells CASSDPSGGPSTDTQYF. The CDR3 DNA is TGTGCCAGCAGTGACCCTAGCGGGGGGCCTAGCACAGATACGCAGTATTTT. The chain carries TRBV5-4 and TRBJ2-3; 11 nucleotides align to TRBD2. Germline-derived CDR1 and CDR2 are SGHNT and YYREEE (reference sequence). This CDR3 has 17 amino acids. The J segment lost 0 bases and the V segment lost 5 bases, leaving 8 bases of the junction unmatched.

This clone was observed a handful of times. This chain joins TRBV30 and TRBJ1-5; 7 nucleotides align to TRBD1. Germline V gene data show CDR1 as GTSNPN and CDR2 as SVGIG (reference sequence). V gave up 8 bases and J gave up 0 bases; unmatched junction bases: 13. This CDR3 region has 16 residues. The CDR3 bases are TGTGCCCGTCACAGGGGCTCAGGGTATAGCAATCAGCCCCAGCATTTT. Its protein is CARHRGSGYSNQPQHF.

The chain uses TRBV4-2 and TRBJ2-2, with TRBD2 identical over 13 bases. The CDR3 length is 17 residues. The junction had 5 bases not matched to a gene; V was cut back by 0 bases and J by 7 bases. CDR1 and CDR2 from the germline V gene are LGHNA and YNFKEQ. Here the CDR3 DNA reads TGTGCCAGCAGCCAAGACTGGACTAGCGGGAGTGTCGGGGAGCTGTTTTTT. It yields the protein CASSQDWTSGSVGELFF.

The CDR3 nucleotides read TGCGCCAGCAGTGAAGGGGGAGTGATGGAGCAGTTCTTC. This encodes CASSEGGVMEQFF. V gene TRBV10-2 combines with J gene TRBJ2-1, with D perhaps TRBD1 (6 bases). The germline V gene encodes CDR1 WSHSY and CDR2 SAAADI. V was cut by 3 bases and J by 10 bases, with 13 bases left in between. The CDR3 length is 13 residues.

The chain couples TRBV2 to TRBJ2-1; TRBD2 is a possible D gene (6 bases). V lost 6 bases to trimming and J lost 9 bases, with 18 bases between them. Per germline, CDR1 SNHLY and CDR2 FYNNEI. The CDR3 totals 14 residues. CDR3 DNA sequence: TGTGCCAGCAGCGCCGGACTATTTGGACCTGAGCAGTTCTTC. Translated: CASSAGLFGPEQFF.

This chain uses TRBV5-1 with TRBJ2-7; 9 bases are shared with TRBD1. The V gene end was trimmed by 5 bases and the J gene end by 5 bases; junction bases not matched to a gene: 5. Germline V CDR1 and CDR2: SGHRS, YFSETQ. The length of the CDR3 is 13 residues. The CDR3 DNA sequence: TGCGCCAGCAGAAGGACAGGGGTGGACGAGCAGTACTTC. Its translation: CASRRTGVDEQYF.

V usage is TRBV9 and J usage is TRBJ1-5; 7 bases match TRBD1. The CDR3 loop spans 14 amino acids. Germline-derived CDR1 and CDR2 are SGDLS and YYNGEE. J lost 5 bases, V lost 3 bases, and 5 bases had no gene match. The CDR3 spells CASSAGQADQPQHF. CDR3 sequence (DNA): TGTGCCAGCAGCGCCGGACAGGCCGATCAGCCCCAGCATTTT.

The CDR3 coding sequence is TGTGCCAGCAGCTTTTCGGACTTTGGTGGCTACACCTTC. This translates into CASSFSDFGGYTF. The chain is built from TRBV7-9 and TRBJ1-2; D unresolved. Germline V lookup: CDR1 SEHNR, CDR2 FQNEAQ (reference sequence). The CDR3 has 13 amino acids. V lost 3 bases and J lost 7, with 12 bases in between. The full variable domain, completed using reference TRBV7-9 and TRBJ1-2, is DTGVSQNPRHKITKRGQNVTFRCDPISEHNRLYWYRQTLGQGPEFLTYFQNEAQLEKSRLLSDRFSAERPKGSFSTLEIQRTEQGDSAMYLCASSFSDFGGYTFGSGTRLTVV.

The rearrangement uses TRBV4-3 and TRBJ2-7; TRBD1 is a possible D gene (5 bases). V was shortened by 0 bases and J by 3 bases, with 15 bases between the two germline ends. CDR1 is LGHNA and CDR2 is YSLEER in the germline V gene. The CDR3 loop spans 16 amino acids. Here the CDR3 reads CASSQEYPTAIYEQYF. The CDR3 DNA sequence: TGCGCCAGCAGCCAAGAGTATCCGACAGCGATCTACGAGCAGTACTTC.

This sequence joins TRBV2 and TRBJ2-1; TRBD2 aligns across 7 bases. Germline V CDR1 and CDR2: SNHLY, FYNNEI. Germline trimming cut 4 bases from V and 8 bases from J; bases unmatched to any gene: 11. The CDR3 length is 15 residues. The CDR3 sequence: CASSVGTIRFHEQFF. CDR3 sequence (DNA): TGTGCCAGCAGTGTGGGGACTATACGATTCCATGAGCAGTTCTTC.